This TCR beta chain appears in the sequencing data of a study of T-cell memory formation after mild COVID-19. TCRdb itself ran the 5' RACE reads through MiXCR, one entry per CDR3 protein. Of around 450,000 distinct CDR3 sequences in the sample, less than 25% were seen once. The germline gives CDR1 DFQATT, CDR2 SNEGSKA (reference sequence). This CDR3 spans 17 amino acids. V was pared by 0 bases and J by 0 bases, with 12 bases between. Sequencing input: PBMCs or a T cell subset sorted from them (not recorded which). This rearrangement joins TRBV20-1 to TRBJ1-6; no clear D gene. The receptor was isolated from an adult woman who had mild COVID-19 (a few samples of this study predate the infection). Cell type and time point are not known. In DNA form, the CDR3 reads TGCAGTGCTAGAGATAGAACCGATTACTCCTATAATTCACCCCTCCACTTT. It is translated as CSARDRTDYSYNSPLHF.